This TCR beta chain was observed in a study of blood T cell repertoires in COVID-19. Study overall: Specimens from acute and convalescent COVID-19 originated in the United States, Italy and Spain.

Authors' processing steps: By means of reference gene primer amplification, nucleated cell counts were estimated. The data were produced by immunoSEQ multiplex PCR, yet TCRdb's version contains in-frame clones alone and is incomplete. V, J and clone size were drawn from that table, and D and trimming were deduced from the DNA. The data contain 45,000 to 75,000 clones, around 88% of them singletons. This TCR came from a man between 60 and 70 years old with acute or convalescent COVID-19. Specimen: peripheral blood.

The CDR3 DNA follows: TGTGCCAGCAACCCCCCGGACAGGACTAGCAATCAGCCCCAGCATTTT. This gives the protein CASNPPDRTSNQPQHF. The rearrangement joins TRBV28 to TRBJ1-5; the match to TRBD1 covers 7 bases. CDR1 is MDHEN and CDR2 is SYDVKM in the germline V gene. The V gene end was trimmed by 7 bases and the J gene end by 0 bases; junction bases not matched to a gene: 9. The CDR3 has 16 amino acids.